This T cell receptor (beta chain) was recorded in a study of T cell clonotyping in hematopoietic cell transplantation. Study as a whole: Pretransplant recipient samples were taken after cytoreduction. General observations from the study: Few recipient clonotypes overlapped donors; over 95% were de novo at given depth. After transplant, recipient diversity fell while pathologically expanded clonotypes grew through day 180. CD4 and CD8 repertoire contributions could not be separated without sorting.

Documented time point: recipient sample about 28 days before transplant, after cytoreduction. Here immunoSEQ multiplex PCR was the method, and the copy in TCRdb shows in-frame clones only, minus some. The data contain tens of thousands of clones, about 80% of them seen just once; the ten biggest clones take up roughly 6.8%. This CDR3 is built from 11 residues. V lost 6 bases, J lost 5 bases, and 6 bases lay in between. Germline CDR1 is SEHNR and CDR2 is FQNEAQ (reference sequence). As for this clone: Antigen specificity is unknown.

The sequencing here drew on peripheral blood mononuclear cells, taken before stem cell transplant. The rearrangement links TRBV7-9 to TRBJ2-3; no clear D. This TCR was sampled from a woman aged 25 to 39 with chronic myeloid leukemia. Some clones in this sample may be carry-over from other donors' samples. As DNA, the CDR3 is TGTGCCAGCAGTAGAATAGATACGCAGTATTTT. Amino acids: CASSRIDTQYF.